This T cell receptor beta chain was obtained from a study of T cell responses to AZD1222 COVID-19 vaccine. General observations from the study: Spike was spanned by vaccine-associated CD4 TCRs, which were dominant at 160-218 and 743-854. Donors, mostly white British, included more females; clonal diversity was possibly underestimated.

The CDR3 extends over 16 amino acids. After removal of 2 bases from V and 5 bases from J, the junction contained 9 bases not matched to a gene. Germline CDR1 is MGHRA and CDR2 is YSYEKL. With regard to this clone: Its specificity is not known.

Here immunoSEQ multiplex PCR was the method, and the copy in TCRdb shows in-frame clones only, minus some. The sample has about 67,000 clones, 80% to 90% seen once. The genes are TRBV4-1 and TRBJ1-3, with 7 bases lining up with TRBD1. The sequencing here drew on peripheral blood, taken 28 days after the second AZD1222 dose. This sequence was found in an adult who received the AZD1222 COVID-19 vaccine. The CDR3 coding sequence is TGCGCCAGCAGCCAACGCCGACAGGGAATTAGAAACACCATATATTTT. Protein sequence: CASSQRRQGIRNTIYF.